One sample yielded the 9 T cell receptor beta chains listed below, sequenced in a study of T cell responses to AZD1222 COVID-19 vaccine. Generated by immunoSEQ multiplex PCR, the TCRdb table keeps only in-frame clones and is missing some. The repertoire holds 100,000 to 150,000 clones, with roughly 90% as singletons. The sample here was peripheral blood, taken on day 0 of AZD1222 vaccination. These receptors were collected from an adult in good health.

The chain joins TRBV7-8 to TRBJ1-1, with D tentatively TRBD1 (5 bases). V gave up 5 bases and J gave up 7 bases, with 17 bases separating them. Germline V lookup: CDR1 SGHVS, CDR2 FQNEAQ. There are 14 residues in the CDR3. The CDR3 DNA follows: TGTGCCAGCAGCCCGGGGACGGCCCGGAGTGAAGCTTTCTTT. It codes for CASSPGTARSEAFF.

The chain couples TRBV4-2 to TRBJ1-2; a weak D match, TRBD1 (5 bases). This CDR3 has 13 amino acids. Germline V gene sequence: CDR1 LGHNA, CDR2 YNFKEQ. The germline V and J ends were trimmed by 3 bases and 5 bases, with 10 bases remaining between them. The CDR3 DNA sequence: TGTGCCAGCAGCCAGGTGGGGGATTATGGCTACACCTTC. Protein: CASSQVGDYGYTF.

The CDR3 sequence is CASSRDSVITEAFF. The CDR3 coding sequence is TGTGCCAGCAGCCGCGATTCAGTCATCACTGAAGCTTTCTTT. This chain connects TRBV3-1 (or the pseudogene TRBV3-2) to TRBJ1-1; D is undetermined. Germline-derived CDR1 and CDR2 are LGHDT and YNNKEL (reference sequence). CDR3 length equals 14 residues. Trimming took off 4 bases at V and 4 bases at J, with 13 bases between the two ends.

This chain links TRBV28 with TRBJ2-5; unclear D gene. CDR1 is MDHEN, CDR2 SYDVKM, per germline. CDR3 length equals 15 residues. Trimming cost V 6 bases and J 4 bases, with 18 bases left between them. CDR3 residues: CASRHTRLARETQYF. As DNA, the CDR3 is TGTGCCAGCAGACATACGCGGTTAGCCCGAGAGACCCAGTACTTC.

The chain has TRBV6-5 and TRBJ2-7, with D unclear. The CDR3 consists of 12 residues. The V and J ends lost 11 bases and 1 base respectively, with 12 bases between them. From germline, CDR1 is MNHEY and CDR2 SVGAGI. CDR3 loop: CAVESSSYEQYF. CDR3 nucleotides: TGTGCCGTCGAGTCGTCTTCCTACGAGCAGTACTTC.

The chain combines TRBV18 with TRBJ1-1, with D tentatively TRBD1 (6 bases). Germline CDR1 reads KGHSH; CDR2 reads LQKENI. CDR3 length: 15 residues. Between the trimmed V and J ends, which lost 0 bases and 5 bases, there was a span of 13 bases. The CDR3 loop reads CASSPPYREETEAFF. CDR3 bases: TGTGCCAGCTCACCACCGTACAGGGAGGAGACTGAAGCTTTCTTT.

The rearrangement links TRBV29-1 to TRBJ1-1; D is undetermined. This CDR3 has 12 amino acids. Germline V gives CDR1 SQVTM, CDR2 ANQGSEA. Trimming removed 4 bases from V and 3 bases from J, with 9 bases in between. CDR3 protein: CSVVREDTEAFF. The CDR3 DNA reads as TGCAGCGTTGTAAGGGAAGACACTGAAGCTTTCTTT.

The V and J genes are TRBV18 and TRBJ1-1; 8 bases line up with TRBD1. The CDR3 runs to 14 residues. Germline V gives CDR1 KGHSH, CDR2 LQKENI. The V segment lost 2 bases and the J segment 3 bases; nucleotides outside the gene matches: 2. The DNA for the CDR3 is TGTGCCAGCTCACCAACAGGGGGGGACACTGAAGCTTTCTTT. The encoded protein is CASSPTGGDTEAFF.

This clone was counted a single time. The chain is built from TRBV29-1 and TRBJ1-2; TRBD1 matches 10 bases. This CDR3 spans 15 amino acids. Germline CDR1 SQVTM, CDR2 ANQGSEA. After removal of 1 base from V and 4 bases from J, the junction contained 6 bases not matched to a gene. The DNA for the CDR3 is TGCAGCGTTGAAGTACGGGACAGGGGAGGCTATGGCTACACCTTC. Its protein is CSVEVRDRGGYGYTF.